This is a list of T cell receptor beta chains from one sample in a study of tissue T cells after allogeneic stem cell transplantation. Generated by immunoSEQ multiplex PCR, the TCRdb table keeps only in-frame clones and is missing some. The top ten clones hold about 6.9% of a sample with around 4,300 clones, approximately 72% of them seen once. The source was left colon tissue, collected at autopsy. These receptor sequences come from a male donor aged 60 or over with lung cancer. The conserved cysteine and the conserved F or W are not part of the CDR3 here.

CDR3 | V
ASLRTSGNTDTQY | TRBV6-6
ASSRDRERGQPQH | TRBV5-4
ASRSQRSREIEETQY | TRBV10-1
ASSVGTVNYEQY | TRBV9
ASKSGGGATYEQY | TRBV6-6
ASSEEPNSGNTIY | TRBV9
ASRRQGNIQY | TRBV12-3/TRBV12-4
ASSLVQGTYEQY | TRBV7-9
ASSYSHSGETNEQF | TRBV6-5
ASSRQGTYGYT | TRBV7-9
ASSLSRGGGLF | TRBV7-8
ASSESRGGEYGYT | TRBV6-1
ASSQDSGINSPLH | TRBV4-3
ASGPQGMGNTIY | TRBV5-6
SASSQLAGGGTQY | TRBV20-1
ASSVHSPSRQGNTYEQY | TRBV9
ASSLRGGGTDTQY | TRBV2
ASSRPPGTQY | TRBV7-6
ASSLGGQGVMEQF | TRBV28
ASSHGGNQPQH | TRBV28
ASSQDPQGGLYDYT | TRBV4-1
ASRTGLAGETQY | TRBV27
ASSLQPGAGATNEKLF | TRBV18
ASSPGTSGSSYEQY | TRBV5-1
ASSQDPQGGLYGYT | TRBV4-1
ASSPPSTDTQY | TRBV18
ASSDPGLTDTQY | TRBV5-1
ASSPGQGAFNEQF | TRBV7-2
ASSFEGQGGNEQF | TRBV7-9
ASNSMASPQPQH | TRBV19
ASSVGGAYNEQF | TRBV7-8
ASSSRQVRH | TRBV7-3
ASSEAGQVYNEQF | TRBV11-2
ASSLVEGYT | TRBV7-9
ASSWIVAGEQY | TRBV7-2
ASSWDTNTEAF | TRBV5-1
ASRPGLYEQY | TRBV6-6
ASSLGGEGKQY | TRBV11-2
ASSSGGEDTQY | TRBV28
ASSFRRLRDYT | TRBV7-8
AIGTVTGELF | TRBV10-3